The 22 T cell receptor beta chains below all came from one sample that was sequenced in a study of response to subunit inactivated influenza vaccine. TCRdb re-called the RT-PCR reads through MiXCR, storing one row per CDR3 protein. Counted here are over 400,000 distinct CDR3 sequences, 9.5% to 12% occurring once; the ten biggest clones make up about an eighth. The sample was PBMCs from blood, taken roughly 46 days after vaccination. These receptors were taken from a man aged 50 or older who received an inactivated influenza vaccine.

This clonotype was seen many times. This CDR3 is CASSQGISGGWSQPQHF. The CDR3 coding sequence is TGTGCCAGCAGCCAAGGTATCTCGGGGGGCTGGTCTCAGCCCCAGCATTTT. The chain joins TRBV16 to TRBJ1-5, with D possibly being TRBD1 (6 bases). CDR3 length: 17 residues. The germline V and J ends were trimmed by 2 bases and 6 bases, with 20 bases remaining between them. Per the germline V gene, CDR1 is KGHSY and CDR2 is FQNENV.

V gene TRBV20-1 combines with J gene TRBJ2-3; D is possibly TRBD1 (6 bases). The ends were cut back, 6 bases at V and 9 bases at J, with 16 bases in the middle. This CDR3 is built from 12 residues. Germline assignment: CDR1 DFQATT and CDR2 SNEGSKA (reference sequence). CDR3 protein: CSAFPDRNTQYF. As DNA, the CDR3 is TGCAGTGCGTTCCCGGACAGAAACACGCAGTATTTT.

This clonotype was picked up a small number of times. V usage is TRBV7-2 and J usage is TRBJ2-7; TRBD2 matches 11 bases. The CDR3 is made up of 16 amino acids. Germline assignment: CDR1 SGHTA and CDR2 FQGNSA. V was clipped by 1 base and J by 3 bases; unmatched bases: 5. CDR3 DNA: TGTGCCAGCAGCTTAGTGGTGACTAGCGGGGTCTACGAGCAGTACTTC. Residues: CASSLVVTSGVYEQYF.

The CDR3: CSVWGIPGSYNEQFF. The CDR3 DNA follows: TGCAGCGTCTGGGGCATCCCGGGCTCCTACAATGAGCAGTTCTTC. J is TRBJ2-1 and V is TRBV29-1; D may be TRBD1 (5 bases). The CDR3 sequence is 15 residues long. Trimming stripped 6 bases from V and 0 bases from J, with 15 bases between. The germline V gene encodes CDR1 SQVTM and CDR2 ANQGSEA.

This clonotype has at least ten counts. The V call is TRBV27, the J call TRBJ2-5; possible D gene TRBD2, 6 bases. Germline assignment: CDR1 MNHEY and CDR2 SMNVEV (reference sequence). V gave up 8 bases and J gave up 5 bases, with 6 bases separating them. The CDR3 sequence is 10 residues long. The chain's CDR3 is CASGRETQYF. The CDR3 DNA sequence: TGTGCCAGCGGGAGGGAGACCCAGTACTTC.

V usage is TRBV4-3 and J usage is TRBJ2-3, with D perhaps TRBD1 (5 bases). Germline V gene data show CDR1 as LGHNA and CDR2 as YSLEER. The CDR3 length is 13 residues. The V end was cut by 7 bases, the J end by 4 bases, with 12 bases between. The CDR3 loop is CASTPRGSDTQYF. Written as DNA, the CDR3 is TGCGCCAGCACCCCAAGGGGCTCAGATACGCAGTATTTT.

The chain carries TRBV11-2 and TRBJ1-6; the D gene is possibly TRBD1 (5 bases). Germline loops: CDR1 SGHAT, CDR2 FQNNGV. This CDR3 region has 16 residues. The V end was cut by 0 bases, the J end by 7 bases, with 13 bases between. CDR3 in amino acids: CASSLDFTGPNSPLHF. CDR3 nucleotide sequence: TGTGCCAGCAGCTTAGATTTTACAGGCCCAAATTCACCCCTCCACTTT.

This clonotype appeared a few times. The CDR3 here is CASSPDRGADGYTF. DNA of the CDR3: TGTGCCAGCAGTCCGGACAGGGGAGCAGATGGCTACACCTTC. The chain carries TRBV12-3 or TRBV12-4 and TRBJ1-2, with 9 bases matching TRBD1. V lost 5 bases to trimming and J lost 6 bases; unmatched junction nucleotides: 7. The CDR3 spans 14 residues.

The chain recombines TRBV12-3 or TRBV12-4 with TRBJ2-5; unclear D gene. CDR3 size: 15 residues. Trimming removed 8 bases from V and 5 bases from J, with 21 bases in between. CDR3 amino acids: CASALEWGMVETQYF. The CDR3 bases are TGTGCCAGCGCCCTCGAGTGGGGAATGGTCGAGACCCAGTACTTC.

This clonotype came up a few times. This sequence joins TRBV20-1 and TRBJ2-5; TRBD2 matches at 9 bases. The CDR3 is 16 residues long. V shed 3 bases, J shed 0 bases, and the junction held 8 bases outside the gene matches. Per germline, CDR1 DFQATT and CDR2 SNEGSKA (reference sequence). The CDR3 region is CSASPPSGEHQETQYF. The CDR3, as DNA: TGCAGTGCTAGCCCGCCTAGCGGGGAGCACCAAGAGACCCAGTACTTC.

In regard to this clonotype: The junction departs from germline at one end; a sequencing error may be responsible. The genes are TRBV7-9 and TRBJ1-5; D might be TRBD1 (6 bases). The CDR3 is 15 amino acids. Germline V gene sequence: CDR1 SEHNR, CDR2 FQNEAQ (reference sequence). CDR3 sequence: CASSLAGTNNQPQHF. The CDR3 nucleotides are TGTGCCAGCAGCCTAGCCGGGACAAACAATCAGCCCCAGCATTTT.

The chain uses TRBV6-2 or TRBV6-3 and TRBJ2-6, with TRBD1 matching 9 bases. Germline V CDR1 and CDR2: MNHEY, SVGEGT. Trimming took 2 bases from V and 0 from J; bases not matched to a gene: 5. The CDR3 covers 18 residues. The CDR3 loop is CASSYLGQGTSGANVLTF. The CDR3 coding sequence is TGTGCCAGCAGTTACCTCGGACAGGGGACCTCTGGGGCCAACGTCCTGACTTTC.

The V and J genes are TRBV9 and TRBJ2-7; 8 nucleotides align to TRBD1. This CDR3 has 15 amino acids. J gave up 3 bases and V 0 bases, and 5 bases lay outside the gene matches. CDR1 SGDLS and CDR2 YYNGEE come from the germline V gene. CDR3 bases: TGTGCCAGCAGCGTAGGACAGGGGAATCTCTACGAGCAGTACTTC. Translating it yields CASSVGQGNLYEQYF.

The V gene is TRBV7-2, the J gene TRBJ2-2; D is unresolved. The germline V gene has CDR1 SGHTA and CDR2 FQGNSA. The CDR3 has 15 amino acids. Trimming pared 3 bases from V and 3 bases from J, leaving 11 bases between. The CDR3 loop is CASSFSLTHTGELFF. The CDR3 coding sequence is TGTGCCAGCAGCTTTTCCCTCACGCACACCGGGGAGCTGTTTTTT. The whole variable domain, remainder taken from reference TRBV7-2 and TRBJ2-2, is GAGVSQSPSNKVTEKGKDVELRCDPISGHTALYWYRQSLGQGLEFLIYFQGNSAPDKSGLPSDRFSAERTGGSVSTLTIQRTQQEDSAVYLCASSFSLTHTGELFFGEGSRLTVL.

The chain links TRBV7-3 to TRBJ2-1, with 13 positions matching TRBD2. After removal of 4 bases from V and 9 bases from J, the junction contained 6 bases not matched to a gene. The V gene's germline CDR1 is SGHTA and CDR2 FQGTGA. The CDR3 consists of 15 residues. CDR3: CASSYTSGRASEQFF. The CDR3 DNA reads TGTGCCAGCAGCTATACTAGCGGGAGGGCATCTGAGCAGTTCTTC.

The chain recombines TRBV5-1 with TRBJ2-7; 8 bases line up with TRBD2. Looked up from germline, CDR1 is SGHRS and CDR2 is YFSETQ. The CDR3 runs 14 residues. The J segment lost 2 bases and the V segment lost 3 bases, leaving 4 bases of the junction unmatched. The CDR3 DNA sequence: TGCGCCAGCAGCTACATTAGCGGGGCCTACGAGCAGTACTTC. Translation gives CASSYISGAYEQYF.

The V and J genes are TRBV29-1 and TRBJ1-2; D possibly corresponds to TRBD1 (5 bases). Germline V gives CDR1 SQVTM, CDR2 ANQGSEA. With 6 bases removed from V and 4 bases from J, the gap between germline ends came to 12 bases. The CDR3 totals 12 residues. CDR3 nucleotide sequence: TGCAGCGTGGGGACTGGCGGCTATGGCTACACCTTC. Translated: CSVGTGGYGYTF. The complete variable domain, with remaining parts taken from reference TRBV29-1 and TRBJ1-2, reads SAVISQKPSRDICQRGTSLTIQCQVDSQVTMMFWYRQQPGQSLTLIATANQGSEATYESGFVIDKFPISRPNLTFSTLTVSNMSPEDSSIYLCSVGTGGYGYTFGSGTRLTVV.

This clonotype was seen a handful of times. In DNA, the CDR3 is TGTGCCAGCAGCTTAGGGACAGGGATTTCTGGGGCCAACGTCCTGACTTTC. Amino acid sequence: CASSLGTGISGANVLTF. The chain recombines TRBV7-9 with TRBJ2-6, with 8 bases matching TRBD1. V trimming: 1 base; J trimming: 1 base; junction bases outside the gene matches: 3. This CDR3 has 17 amino acids. Germline CDR1 reads SEHNR; CDR2 reads FQNEAQ (reference sequence).

This chain joins TRBV29-1 and TRBJ2-7, with 10 bases fitting TRBD2. The CDR3 loop spans 14 amino acids. The trim removed 2 bases at V and 2 bases at J, leaving 3 bases unmatched. The V gene's germline CDR1 is SQVTM and CDR2 ANQGSEA. CDR3 DNA sequence: TGCAGCGTTGAATCTAGCGGGGGAACCTACGAGCAGTACTTC. Translating gives CSVESSGGTYEQYF.

This chain links TRBV7-3 with TRBJ2-2; 10 nucleotides align to TRBD2. The CDR3 covers 15 residues. Losses at the gene ends were 5 bases for V and 7 bases for J; bases not matched to a gene: 7. The germline V gene has CDR1 SGHTA and CDR2 FQGTGA. CDR3 coding DNA: TGTGCCAGCAGCCCAACTAGCGGGAAGGTCGGGGAGCTGTTTTTT. Translated, it gives CASSPTSGKVGELFF. The whole variable domain, filled in from reference TRBV7-3 and TRBJ2-2, reads GAGVSQTPSNKVTEKGKYVELRCDPISGHTALYWYRQSLGQGPEFLIYFQGTGAADDSGLPNDRFFAVRPEGSVSTLKIQRTERGDSAVYLCASSPTSGKVGELFFGEGSRLTVL.

The CDR3 nucleotides are TGTGCCAGCAGTTACGGCTTGGGGAATTCACCCCTCCACTTT. Its protein is CASSYGLGNSPLHF. V and J are TRBV6-5 and TRBJ1-6, with unresolved D. Germline CDR1 MNHEY, CDR2 SVGAGI. The V end was cut by 2 bases, the J end by 7 bases, with 9 bases between. The CDR3 sequence is 14 residues long.

This clonotype was detected many times. The rearrangement joins TRBV5-5 to TRBJ2-7; 10 nucleotides match TRBD1. After removal of 2 bases from V and 4 bases from J, the junction contained 3 bases not matched to a gene. Germline loops: CDR1 SGHKS, CDR2 YYEKEE (reference sequence). CDR3 length equals 14 residues. CDR3 region: CASSFGTGVYEQYF. The CDR3 DNA reads TGTGCCAGCAGCTTCGGGACAGGGGTTTACGAGCAGTACTTC.